Below, 26 T cell receptor beta chains from the same sample are listed, as sequenced in a study of cytomegalovirus exposure and HLA in healthy donors. Primers for the PCR totalled 60 Vbeta and 13 Jbeta. Assay: immunoSEQ multiplex PCR; the TCRdb copy retains only in-frame clones and omits some. The sample includes roughly 150,000 clones, approximately 71% of them seen just once. The sequenced material came from PBMCs. These receptors all come from a man between 18 and 29 years old in good health and CMV-seropositive.

The chain links TRBV5-1 to TRBJ1-1; unclear D gene. The CDR3 spans 14 residues. Between the trimmed V and J ends, which lost 4 bases and 1 base, there was a span of 11 bases. Germline CDR1 is SGHRS and CDR2 is YFSETQ. The CDR3 loop is CASSRESRNTEAFF. The CDR3 DNA follows: TGCGCCAGCAGCCGAGAAAGCCGGAACACTGAAGCTTTCTTT.

The chain employs TRBV2 and TRBJ2-1, with D possibly matching TRBD2 (6 bases). With 10 bases removed from V and 10 bases from J, the gap between germline ends came to 14 bases. The CDR3 contains 11 residues. In germline, CDR1 is SNHLY, CDR2 FYNNEI. The CDR3 DNA follows: TGTGCCACCGCTTTCGGGGGAGAGCAGTTCTTC. Encoded protein: CATAFGGEQFF.

The rearrangement uses TRBV5-1 and TRBJ2-2, with 7 positions matching TRBD1. This CDR3 region has 16 residues. J gave up 5 bases and V 3 bases, and 10 bases lay outside the gene matches. CDR1 is SGHRS and CDR2 is YFSETQ in the germline V gene. The CDR3 loop reads CASSSRGSMGTGELFF. The DNA for the CDR3 is TGCGCCAGCAGCTCCAGGGGGTCAATGGGGACCGGGGAGCTGTTTTTT.

The chain couples TRBV7-9 to TRBJ2-2, with 13 bases lining up with TRBD2. V gave up 0 bases and J gave up 5 bases; unmatched junction bases: 6. CDR1 SEHNR and CDR2 FQNEAQ come from the germline V gene (reference sequence). The CDR3 runs 18 residues. The CDR3 nucleotides are TGTGCCAGCAGCTTAGCTCTGACACTAGCGGGAGGGACCGGGGAGCTGTTTTTT. This gives the protein CASSLALTLAGGTGELFF.

This chain joins TRBV27 and TRBJ2-7; the match to TRBD2 covers 12 bases. This CDR3 contains 18 residues. The V segment lost 5 bases and the J segment 4 bases; nucleotides outside the gene matches: 15. Germline CDR1 is MNHEY and CDR2 is SMNVEV (reference sequence). The CDR3 loop is CASSAKAILAGGQYEQYF. In DNA, the CDR3 is TGTGCCAGCAGTGCTAAGGCGATACTAGCGGGAGGACAATACGAGCAGTACTTC.

Comment on this clone: This sample includes further DNA sequences coding for the same CDR3. V and J are TRBV28 and TRBJ1-1; D is unresolved. Trimming removed 2 bases from V and 4 bases from J, with 14 bases in between. CDR3 length equals 15 residues. Germline V CDR1 and CDR2: MDHEN, SYDVKM. The CDR3 nucleotides are TGTGCCAGCAGTTTAACCCGGGGAAGGCGCACTGAAGCTTTCTTT. Protein sequence: CASSLTRGRRTEAFF.

The chain uses TRBV30 and TRBJ1-1; 7 bases are a match to TRBD1. Per the germline V gene, CDR1 is GTSNPN and CDR2 is SVGIG (reference sequence). The J segment lost 4 bases and the V segment lost 4 bases, leaving 9 bases of the junction unmatched. CDR3 length equals 14 residues. In DNA form, the CDR3 reads TGTGCCTGGAATTTACAGGGGATCGGCACTGAAGCTTTCTTT. It specifies CAWNLQGIGTEAFF.

The rearrangement links TRBV9 to TRBJ2-1; D may be TRBD2 (7 bases). The germline V and J ends were trimmed by 4 bases and 9 bases, with 20 bases remaining between them. This CDR3 region has 15 residues. Germline V gene sequence: CDR1 SGDLS, CDR2 YYNGEE. Written as DNA, the CDR3 is TGTGCCAGCAGCACGGTGGGAGGGGGGCTGGCTGAGCAGTTCTTC. Translation gives CASSTVGGGLAEQFF. The full variable domain, its missing parts supplied by reference TRBV9 and TRBJ2-1, is DSGVTQTPKHLITATGQRVTLRCSPRSGDLSVYWYQQSLDQGLQFLIQYYNGEERAKGNILERFSAQQFPDLHSELNLSSLELGDSALYFCASSTVGGGLAEQFFGPGTRLTVL.

V usage is TRBV25-1 and J usage is TRBJ2-3, with 9 positions matching TRBD2. V trimming: 8 bases; J trimming: 0 bases; junction bases outside the gene matches: 3. CDR3 length: 14 amino acids. Germline V gene lookup returns CDR1 MGHDK and CDR2 SYGVNS. This CDR3 reads CASRLAASTDTQYF. DNA for the CDR3: TGTGCCAGCCGACTAGCGGCTAGCACAGATACGCAGTATTTT.

The chain uses TRBV19 and TRBJ2-6, with 7 nucleotides matching TRBD2. Germline V gene data show CDR1 as LNHDA and CDR2 as SQIVND (reference sequence). J gave up 1 base and V 9 bases, and 12 bases lay outside the gene matches. This CDR3 spans 17 amino acids. CDR3 in amino acids: CASVREALHSGANVLTF. The CDR3 coding sequence is TGTGCCAGCGTCCGGGAGGCACTTCATTCTGGGGCCAACGTCCTGACTTTC.

The gene calls are TRBV5-5 and TRBJ2-7; TRBD1 matches 7 bases. This CDR3 has 14 amino acids. The germline V gene encodes CDR1 SGHKS and CDR2 YYEKEE (reference sequence). V dropped 4 bases and J dropped 6; count of bases not matched to a gene: 10. CDR3 amino acids: CASSIGTVMIEQYF. The CDR3 nucleotides read TGTGCCAGCAGCATCGGGACAGTAATGATCGAGCAGTACTTC.

There are a few counts of this clone. The J gene is TRBJ2-1, the V gene TRBV5-8; 10 bases match TRBD2. CDR1 is SGHTS, CDR2 YDEGEE, per germline. The J segment lost 5 bases and the V segment lost 3 bases, leaving 5 bases of the junction unmatched. The CDR3 is made up of 15 amino acids. CDR3 protein: CASSSGTSDHNEQFF. CDR3 DNA sequence: TGTGCCAGCAGCTCCGGGACTAGCGATCACAATGAGCAGTTCTTC. Filled out from reference TRBV5-8 and TRBJ2-1, the complete variable domain reads EAGVTQSPTHLIKTRGQQATLRCSPISGHTSVYWYQQALGLGLQFLLWYDEGEERNRGNFPPRFSGRQFPNYSSELNVNALELEDSALYLCASSSGTSDHNEQFFGPGTRLTVL.

The genes are TRBV18 and TRBJ1-3, with 8 bases matching TRBD1. V lost 3 bases to trimming and J lost 2 bases; unmatched junction nucleotides: 6. This CDR3 region has 16 residues. Per germline, CDR1 KGHSH and CDR2 LQKENI. CDR3: CASSPGQGGTGNTIYF. CDR3 DNA sequence: TGTGCCAGCTCACCCGGACAGGGAGGAACTGGAAACACCATATATTTT.

The V and J genes are TRBV29-1 and TRBJ2-1; D is possibly TRBD1 (8 bases). With 3 bases removed from V and 12 bases from J, the gap between germline ends came to 21 bases. There are 14 residues in the CDR3. In germline, CDR1 is SQVTM, CDR2 ANQGSEA. The CDR3 bases are TGCAGCGTTGAGTGGGCAGGGGGCGGGAGACGGCAGTTCTTC. This codes for CSVEWAGGGRRQFF.

This chain links TRBV7-8 with TRBJ2-7; 7 bases are a match to TRBD2. The V gene end was trimmed by 2 bases and the J gene end by 1 base; junction bases not matched to a gene: 5. The CDR3 covers 15 residues. Germline CDR1 reads SGHVS; CDR2 reads FQNEAQ. The CDR3 DNA follows: TGTGCCAGCAGCTTACTAGCGGCTGTTTCCTACGAGCAGTACTTC. Its translation: CASSLLAAVSYEQYF.

CDR3 coding DNA: TGTGCCAGCGGGACCGGGACAGGGCTCAACAATGAGCAGTTCTTC. Protein product: CASGTGTGLNNEQFF. This rearrangement joins TRBV15 to TRBJ2-1, with 9 bases matching TRBD1. Germline V gene data show CDR1 as LNHNV and CDR2 as YYDKDF (reference sequence). The CDR3 contains 15 residues. Trimming removed 10 bases from V and 5 bases from J; junction bases left unmatched: 12.

Only a few counts were recorded for this clone. CDR3 region: CASSARDRGRYEGGYTF. The DNA for the CDR3 is TGTGCCAGCAGTGCCCGGGACAGGGGGCGCTACGAAGGCGGCTACACCTTC. This chain joins TRBV6-1 and TRBJ1-2; 12 bases agree with TRBD1. Germline V gene data show CDR1 as MNHNS and CDR2 as SASEGT. With 4 bases clipped from V and 8 bases from J, the junction kept 14 bases outside the gene matches. The CDR3 runs to 17 residues.

The chain carries TRBV15 and TRBJ2-2, with D maybe TRBD2 (5 bases). CDR1 is LNHNV and CDR2 is YYDKDF in the germline V gene (reference sequence). The V gene lost 0 bases and the J gene lost 5 bases, with 7 bases spanning the gap. The CDR3 runs to 14 residues. CDR3 sequence: CATSRDGGTGELFF. The DNA for the CDR3 is TGTGCCACCAGCAGAGATGGCGGGACCGGGGAGCTGTTTTTT. Full variable domain (remainder filled in from reference TRBV15 and TRBJ2-2): DAMVIQNPRYQVTQFGKPVTLSCSQTLNHNVMYWYQQKSSQAPKLLFHYYDKDFNNEADTPDNFQSRRPNTSFCFLDIRSPGLGDTAMYLCATSRDGGTGELFFGEGSRLTVL.

The V and J genes are TRBV27 and TRBJ2-1, with 7 bases aligning to TRBD2. CDR3 length: 15 residues. V lost 1 base and J lost 9; bases outside the gene matches: 9. Germline V CDR1 and CDR2: MNHEY, SMNVEV (reference sequence). The CDR3 spells CASSLWEGGLGEQFF. In DNA, the CDR3 is TGTGCCAGCAGTTTATGGGAGGGAGGGCTTGGTGAGCAGTTCTTC.

The chain couples TRBV6-5 to TRBJ2-1; TRBD1 aligns across 9 bases. With V trimmed by 5 bases and J by 2 bases, 4 bases remained unmatched. Per the germline V gene, CDR1 is MNHEY and CDR2 is SVGAGI. The CDR3 loop spans 15 amino acids. For the CDR3, the DNA is TGTGCCAGCAGTCGGGACAGGGTCGCCTACAATGAGCAGTTCTTC. The encoded protein is CASSRDRVAYNEQFF.

This clone showed up just once. This chain links TRBV13 with TRBJ1-1; D not resolved. Germline assignment: CDR1 PRHDT and CDR2 FYEKMQ (reference sequence). V lost 8 bases to trimming and J lost 6 bases, with 13 bases between them. The CDR3 runs 12 residues. CDR3 sequence reads: CASSRSFPEAFF. CDR3 sequence (DNA): TGTGCCAGCTCGAGGTCGTTCCCTGAAGCTTTCTTT.

The chain is built from TRBV7-2 and TRBJ2-7, with 10 bases fitting TRBD2. Unmatched junction bases numbered 3, after V lost 1 base and J lost 3 bases. Germline V gives CDR1 SGHTA, CDR2 FQGNSA. This CDR3 is built from 15 residues. Written as DNA, the CDR3 is TGTGCCAGCAGCTTAGAGGTAGCGGGGGGCTACGAGCAGTACTTC. Translated, it gives CASSLEVAGGYEQYF.

This clone was observed once. This chain connects TRBV19 to TRBJ2-2, with a tentative D call TRBD1 (5 bases). CDR1 and CDR2 (germline): LNHDA, SQIVND (reference sequence). The CDR3 loop spans 13 amino acids. V was trimmed by 9 bases and J by 2 bases, leaving 10 bases between them. The chain's CDR3 is CASGHANTGELFF. CDR3 nucleotides: TGTGCCAGCGGACATGCAAACACCGGGGAGCTGTTTTTT.

This clone was picked up a small number of times. V gene TRBV2 combines with J gene TRBJ2-7, with TRBD1 identical over 7 bases. This CDR3 region has 13 residues. The V gene's germline CDR1 is SNHLY and CDR2 FYNNEI. V lost 4 bases and J lost 4; bases outside the gene matches: 4. CDR3 DNA: TGTGCCAGCAGTGCGGGACAGACATACGAGCAGTACTTC. Protein: CASSAGQTYEQYF.

The chain links TRBV6-1 to TRBJ1-2; maybe TRBD1 (6 bases). Germline CDR1 and CDR2: MNHNS and SASEGT. This CDR3 is built from 14 residues. The V gene lost 2 bases and the J gene lost 4 bases, with 11 bases spanning the gap. CDR3 sequence reads: CASSELQGTYGYTF. In DNA, the CDR3 is TGTGCCAGCAGTGAACTCCAGGGGACCTATGGCTACACCTTC.

This clone was seen only a few times. The rearrangement uses TRBV27 and TRBJ2-1; 12 positions match TRBD2. CDR3 length: 16 amino acids. Germline loops: CDR1 MNHEY, CDR2 SMNVEV (reference sequence). V gave up 5 bases and J gave up 4 bases; unmatched junction bases: 6. CDR3 DNA sequence: TGTGCCAGCAGTCCCACTAGCGGGAGGCTATACAATGAGCAGTTCTTC. It encodes CASSPTSGRLYNEQFF.